This TCR beta chain was recorded in a study of T cell changes during pregnancy in multiple sclerosis (dated by TCRdb to between 2017 and 2020). Background for the entire study: The study looked at changes in the T cell repertoire across pregnancy in women with multiple sclerosis.

For this clone: The antigen it binds to is not known. Base qualities were left out, and no much larger clone turns up one base away.

The library was generated by the immunoSEQ multiplex PCR assay. The immuneACCESS repertoire file appears here via TCRdb, limited to in-frame rearrangements. These files lack a portion of the clones; in checked studies, under half of the deficit traces to unresolved V genes, and the cause of the others is not known. The sample has approximately 60,000 clones on record, 90% to 95% of them singletons. Clones ranked in the top ten supply approximately 3.7% of the sample. The germline ends are 17 bases apart after V is trimmed by 8 bases and J by 1 base. In the germline V gene (reference sequence), CDR1 corresponds to MNHEY and CDR2 to SMNVEV. The CDR3 numbers 15 residues from cysteine through phenylalanine. Just CDR3 DNA is preserved here, 45 bases in frame from base 1.

The starting material was CD8+ T cells from peripheral blood mononuclear cells, obtained in the third trimester of pregnancy. This receptor was obtained from a female donor with multiple sclerosis, enrolled in a pregnancy study. This chain joins TRBV27 to TRBJ1-1, with TRBD1 perhaps the D gene, on 6 matching bases. The CDR3 protein: CASGVGGGANTEAFF. The DNA sequence is TGTGCCAGCGGAGTAGGGGGGGGAGCGAACACTGAAGCTTTCTTT.